This T cell receptor (beta chain) was captured in a study of control samples from healthy donors and cancer patients. The method was immunoSEQ multiplex PCR; TCRdb's version includes in-frame clones alone and lacks a portion of them. The sample has about 130,000 clones, around 92% seen once. The clonotype originates from an elderly man with head and neck cancer. Sequencing input: PBMCs.

CDR3 nucleotides: TGTGCCAGTAGCATTTTAGCGGGTGCCTCCTACAATGAGCAGTTCTTC. Amino acid sequence: CASSILAGASYNEQFF. This chain links TRBV19 with TRBJ2-1; 7 positions agree with TRBD2. From germline, CDR1 is LNHDA and CDR2 SQIVND (reference sequence). The J segment lost 0 bases and the V segment lost 6 bases, leaving 8 bases of the junction unmatched. There are 16 residues in the CDR3. Full variable domain (rest looked up from reference TRBV19 and TRBJ2-1): DGGITQSPKYLFRKEGQNVTLSCEQNLNHDAMYWYRQDPGQGLRLIYYSQIVNDFQKGDIAEGYSVSREKKESFPLTVTSAQKNPTAFYLCASSILAGASYNEQFFGPGTRLTVL.